This T cell receptor beta chain is drawn from a study of T cells in Graves' hyperthyroidism and ophthalmopathy. Amplified regions were TCR beta CDR3 sequences from RNA transcripts. Initially, a first-round RT-PCR of the TCR CDR3 employed the HTBI primer set. TCRdb recomputed calls from the multiplex PCR reads with MiXCR, one row per CDR3 protein. The sample has about 400,000 distinct CDR3 sequences; around a sixth are singletons. Per the germline V gene, CDR1 is MGHRA and CDR2 is YSYEKL. V was clipped by 1 base and J by 0 bases, with 9 bases between them. There are 15 residues in the CDR3. This clonotype was seen repeatedly, ten times or more.

This TCR was sampled from a woman under 30 with Graves' hyperthyroidism. The V call is TRBV4-1, the J call TRBJ1-2; the D is unclear. Sample: blood. The CDR3 protein is CASSQGPPANYGYTF. The DNA for the CDR3 is TGCGCCAGCAGCCAAGGGCCACCAGCTAACTATGGCTACACCTTC.